This T cell receptor beta chain is drawn from a study of blood T cell repertoires in COVID-19. Repertoires were generated with immunoSEQ multiplex PCR, while TCRdb's copy carries only in-frame clones and drops some. In the table there are a few hundred thousand clones, 80% to 90% of which are singletons. The germline V gene has CDR1 KGHSH and CDR2 LQKENI. Unmatched junction bases numbered 6, after V lost 3 bases and J lost 8 bases. CDR3 length: 14 residues. The source material was PBMCs or T cells enriched from blood (not recorded which). The sequence came from a woman aged 40-49 years with acute COVID-19. The rearrangement links TRBV18 to TRBJ1-2; 10 bases are shared with TRBD1. The CDR3 bases are TGTGCCAGCTCACCGCAGACAGGGGGCATCGGCTACACCTTC. Its translation: CASSPQTGGIGYTF.